This TCR beta chain was observed in a study of CD8 T cells in ankylosing spondylitis. In its sample, this clonotype was seen many times. TCRdb fed the 5' RACE reads into MiXCR, producing one record per CDR3 protein. The sample holds around 210,000 distinct CDR3 sequences; approximately 8.4% are singletons and the top ten take 4% to 5.5%. CDR3 length equals 15 residues. V dropped 1 base and J dropped 2; count of bases not matched to a gene: 4. Per germline, CDR1 LGHNT and CDR2 FRNRAP. This TCR was recovered from a female donor with ankylosing spondylitis or in good health (not recorded which). Sample: blood, either unsorted or a sorted T cell fraction (not recorded which). The J gene is TRBJ2-5, the V gene TRBV12-5; 7 nucleotides line up with TRBD1. Written as DNA, the CDR3 is TGTGCTAGTGGTTTGGATAGACAGGGACAAGAGACCCAGTACTTC. Translating it yields CASGLDRQGQETQYF.